A single sample gave rise to the 30 T cell receptor beta chains below, sequenced in a study of shared clonotypes between healthy human individuals. Repertoires were generated with immunoSEQ multiplex PCR, while TCRdb's copy carries only in-frame clones and drops some. The table lists around 2.3 million clones, approximately 94% of them singletons. The sample was naive CD4+ T cells sorted from blood. Subset noted: CD45RA+ positively selected. The source of these receptors is a man between 18 and 29 years old in good health.

V and J are TRBV5-1 and TRBJ1-6, with unresolved D. Deletions cut 4 bases from V and 5 bases from J, with 13 bases between. Germline CDR1 SGHRS, CDR2 YFSETQ. The CDR3 totals 15 residues. CDR3 residues: CASSVDGLDNSPLHF. The CDR3 DNA reads as TGCGCCAGCAGCGTGGACGGACTAGATAATTCACCCCTCCACTTT.

This clone was picked up one time. The chain recombines TRBV10-3 with TRBJ1-4, with D possibly being TRBD1 (5 bases). In germline, CDR1 is ENHRY, CDR2 SYGVKD. The CDR3 has 13 residues. V dropped 8 bases and J dropped 8 bases, with 15 bases sitting between them. The CDR3 spells CAIGPGGREKLFF. CDR3 bases: TGTGCCATCGGCCCGGGGGGTAGGGAAAAACTGTTTTTT.

The chain combines TRBV9 with TRBJ1-2; D perhaps matches TRBD1 (5 bases). CDR3 size: 15 residues. Germline V CDR1 and CDR2: SGDLS, YYNGEE. Trimming removed 6 bases from V and 2 bases from J, with 17 bases in between. The CDR3 is CASTLSGGSNYGYTF. CDR3 DNA: TGTGCCAGCACCCTAAGTGGGGGGTCAAACTATGGCTACACCTTC.

The chain has TRBV28 and TRBJ2-5; D is perhaps TRBD1 (7 bases). Germline V gene sequence: CDR1 MDHEN, CDR2 SYDVKM. Trimming cost V 3 bases and J 7 bases, with 21 bases left between them. This CDR3 is built from 16 residues. The CDR3 DNA sequence: TGTGCCAGCAGTTTGAGGCAGGGGGGTGCCCGTGGGACCCAGTACTTC. Translating it yields CASSLRQGGARGTQYF.

This chain uses TRBV29-1 with TRBJ2-2; D is undetermined. Germline CDR1 SQVTM, CDR2 ANQGSEA. Trimming shortened V by 8 bases and J by 7 bases, and 11 bases separated the two germline ends. There are 11 residues in the CDR3. Here the CDR3 reads CSPSWGGELFF. Here the CDR3 DNA reads TGCAGCCCATCCTGGGGCGGGGAGCTGTTTTTT.

This clone was counted only a few times. The chain recombines TRBV10-3 with TRBJ1-5, with a possible D match to TRBD1 (5 bases). This CDR3 is 15 amino acids long. V was trimmed by 11 bases and J by 4 bases, leaving 21 bases between them. Germline lookup yields CDR1 ENHRY and CDR2 SYGVKD. The CDR3 region has the DNA TGTGCCGCGTGTGGAGCTGCGGGGCCAAATCAGCCCCAGCATTTT. Its protein is CAACGAAGPNQPQHF.

The chain is built from TRBV28 and TRBJ2-2, with 7 bases identical to TRBD1. The CDR3 is 16 residues long. Germline assignment: CDR1 MDHEN and CDR2 SYDVKM. V shed 5 bases and J 0 bases; nucleotides not matched to a gene: 6. CDR3 sequence: CASSPFGTANTGELFF. The CDR3 region has the DNA TGTGCCAGCAGTCCCTTTGGGACAGCGAACACCGGGGAGCTGTTTTTT.

The V call is TRBV9, the J call TRBJ1-6; maybe TRBD1 (5 bases). V lost 3 bases and J 8 bases, leaving 12 bases between the germline ends. CDR3 length: 14 residues. Germline CDR1 and CDR2: SGDLS and YYNGEE. The CDR3 loop reads CASSGGALDSPLHF. The CDR3 DNA reads as TGTGCCAGCAGCGGAGGGGCCCTAGATTCACCCCTCCACTTT.

The gene calls are TRBV18 and TRBJ2-6, with D perhaps matching TRBD1 (6 bases). Per germline, CDR1 KGHSH and CDR2 LQKENI. This CDR3 region has 16 residues. Deletions cut 4 bases from V and 0 bases from J, with 10 bases between. In DNA, the CDR3 is TGTGCCAGCTCACTAACGGACAGCTCTGGGGCCAACGTCCTGACTTTC. This sequence encodes CASSLTDSSGANVLTF.

The chain is built from TRBV5-5 and TRBJ2-2; 12 bases agree with TRBD2. The CDR3 is 16 amino acids. Germline CDR1 SGHKS, CDR2 YYEKEE (reference sequence). The junction had 1 base not matched to a gene; V was cut back by 3 bases and J by 1 base. CDR3 nucleotides: TGTGCCAGCAGCTGGGGACTAGCGGGGAACACCGGGGAGCTGTTTTTT. It yields the protein CASSWGLAGNTGELFF.

This chain links TRBV27 with TRBJ1-6; D possibly corresponds to TRBD1 (6 bases). With 3 bases removed from V and 7 bases from J, the gap between germline ends came to 13 bases. This CDR3 has 15 amino acids. Looked up from germline, CDR1 is MNHEY and CDR2 is SMNVEV (reference sequence). The CDR3 DNA is TGTGCCAGCAGTTTTCGGGGTACAGGGAATTCACCCCTCCACTTT. It is translated as CASSFRGTGNSPLHF.

Points on this clone: Other nucleotide sequences from this sample produce the same CDR3. The rearrangement joins TRBV27 to TRBJ2-7, with 11 bases aligning to TRBD2. CDR1 and CDR2 from the germline V gene are MNHEY and SMNVEV (reference sequence). V shed 3 bases and J 3 bases; nucleotides not matched to a gene: 4. The CDR3 has 15 amino acids. The CDR3 protein is CASSFGTSGSYEQYF. In nucleotides, the CDR3 is TGTGCCAGCAGTTTCGGGACTAGCGGAAGCTACGAGCAGTACTTC.

The rearrangement joins TRBV5-1 to TRBJ1-4; D remains ambiguous. This CDR3 is built from 16 residues. Trimming took off 4 bases at V and 2 bases at J, with 15 bases between the two ends. The germline CDR1 and CDR2 sequences are SGHRS and YFSETQ. This CDR3 is CASSLEGRNTNEKLFF. For the CDR3, the DNA is TGCGCCAGCAGCCTGGAAGGGAGGAATACTAATGAAAAACTGTTTTTT.

The rearrangement links TRBV30 to TRBJ2-3, with 10 bases identical to TRBD2. V shed 2 bases, J shed 6 bases, and the junction held 2 bases outside the gene matches. CDR1 and CDR2 from the germline V gene are GTSNPN and SVGIG (reference sequence). CDR3 length: 13 amino acids. The CDR3 spells CAWSRGLADTQYF. The DNA of the CDR3 is TGTGCCTGGAGTCGGGGACTAGCGGATACGCAGTATTTT.

This rearrangement joins TRBV5-4 to TRBJ2-7; unclear D gene. The germline CDR1 and CDR2 sequences are SGHNT and YYREEE (reference sequence). The CDR3 runs to 14 residues. The ends were cut back, 3 bases at V and 7 bases at J, with 17 bases in the middle. CDR3 sequence: CASSSFEGWAEQYF. CDR3 nucleotides: TGTGCCAGCAGCTCGTTCGAAGGTTGGGCTGAGCAGTACTTC.

The chain combines TRBV4-2 with TRBJ2-7; 12 bases align to TRBD2. The germline gives CDR1 LGHNA, CDR2 YNFKEQ. The junction had 13 bases not matched to a gene; V was cut back by 5 bases and J by 2 bases. The CDR3 loop spans 18 amino acids. The CDR3 sequence is CASSYRLAGAPEPYEQYF. The DNA for the CDR3 is TGTGCCAGCAGCTACCGACTAGCGGGGGCCCCGGAGCCCTACGAGCAGTACTTC.

This clone occurred once. This chain links TRBV7-9 with TRBJ2-1; a possible D gene is TRBD2 (5 bases). This CDR3 comprises 13 residues. Germline lookup yields CDR1 SEHNR and CDR2 FQNEAQ (reference sequence). The ends were cut back, 0 bases at V and 8 bases at J, with 8 bases in the middle. This chain's CDR3 is CASSLARADEQFF. The CDR3 DNA is TGTGCCAGCAGCTTAGCGAGGGCGGATGAGCAGTTCTTC. Full variable domain (missing parts from reference TRBV7-9 and TRBJ2-1): DTGVSQNPRHKITKRGQNVTFRCDPISEHNRLYWYRQTLGQGPEFLTYFQNEAQLEKSRLLSDRFSAERPKGSFSTLEIQRTEQGDSAMYLCASSLARADEQFFGPGTRLTVL.

This clone has only one observation. V and J are TRBV30 and TRBJ2-2, with 8 bases identical to TRBD1. Per germline, CDR1 GTSNPN and CDR2 SVGIG (reference sequence). This CDR3 is 16 amino acids long. The V gene end was trimmed by 5 bases and the J gene end by 0 bases; junction bases not matched to a gene: 8. CDR3 loop: CAWHKGTGTNTGELFF. In DNA form, the CDR3 reads TGTGCCTGGCATAAGGGGACAGGCACGAACACCGGGGAGCTGTTTTTT.

This rearrangement joins TRBV27 to TRBJ2-3, with D tentatively TRBD1 (5 bases). The CDR3 has 17 residues. Trimming stripped 5 bases from V and 6 bases from J, with 24 bases between. In germline, CDR1 is MNHEY, CDR2 SMNVEV (reference sequence). The CDR3 is CASSPPRQFNPSDTQYF. The CDR3 DNA reads as TGTGCCAGCAGTCCCCCTCGACAGTTTAATCCCTCTGATACGCAGTATTTT.

Here the CDR3 reads CASGYTGSGNTIYF. Here the CDR3 DNA reads TGTGCCAGCGGATATACAGGCTCTGGAAACACCATATATTTT. This rearrangement joins TRBV6-1 to TRBJ1-3; a weak D match, TRBD1 (5 bases). The CDR3 totals 14 residues. V gave up 8 bases and J gave up 0 bases, with 11 bases separating them. Germline CDR1 reads MNHNS; CDR2 reads SASEGT.

This chain uses TRBV28 with TRBJ2-7, with 7 bases identical to TRBD1. This CDR3 comprises 15 residues. V gave up 6 bases and J gave up 1 base; unmatched junction bases: 9. Germline V gene data show CDR1 as MDHEN and CDR2 as SYDVKM. The CDR3 DNA reads TGTGCCAGCAGGGGGCCGGGACAGACTTCCTACGAGCAGTACTTC. It yields the protein CASRGPGQTSYEQYF.

The gene calls are TRBV18 and TRBJ1-5; D is undetermined. Germline CDR1 reads KGHSH; CDR2 reads LQKENI. The CDR3 contains 16 residues. Trimming removed 2 bases at V and 0 bases at J, with 11 bases between. CDR3 region: CASSPGSPYSNQPQHF. The CDR3 nucleotides are TGTGCCAGCTCACCAGGCAGTCCATATAGCAATCAGCCCCAGCATTTT. Looking up the rest from reference TRBV18 and TRBJ1-5 gives the full variable domain: NAGVMQNPRHLVRRRGQEARLRCSPMKGHSHVYWYRQLPEEGLKFMVYLQKENIIDESGMPKERFSAEFPKEGPSILRIQQVVRGDSAAYFCASSPGSPYSNQPQHFGDGTRLSIL.

As regards this clone: At the DNA level, this CDR3 is encoded by other sequences in the same sample as well. J is TRBJ2-7 and V is TRBV7-2; possible D gene TRBD2, 6 bases. CDR1 is SGHTA and CDR2 is FQGNSA in the germline V gene. The CDR3 length is 14 residues. V lost 1 base, J lost 2 bases, and 9 bases lay in between. The CDR3 DNA reads as TGTGCCAGCAGCTTAGGGAGGGGTCCCTACGAGCAGTACTTC. This encodes CASSLGRGPYEQYF.

This chain joins TRBV18 and TRBJ2-7, with 7 bases lining up with TRBD1. V lost 2 bases to trimming and J lost 4 bases; unmatched junction nucleotides: 8. The CDR3 loop spans 15 amino acids. From germline, CDR1 is KGHSH and CDR2 LQKENI. The CDR3 spells CASSPVTGYRYEQYF. The CDR3 DNA reads as TGTGCCAGCTCACCAGTGACAGGGTATAGGTACGAGCAGTACTTC.

The chain links TRBV10-3 to TRBJ2-3; 13 bases match TRBD2. This CDR3 is 16 amino acids long. In germline, CDR1 is ENHRY, CDR2 SYGVKD. Trimming cost V 4 bases and J 3 bases; bases outside gene matches: 4. CDR3 bases: TGTGCCATCAGTGCAGGGACTAGCGGGATTACAGATACGCAGTATTTT. Encoded protein: CAISAGTSGITDTQYF.

About this clone itself: Other DNA sequences in this sample translate to the same CDR3. The rearrangement uses TRBV5-1 and TRBJ2-3; weak D call: TRBD1 (5 bases). The V gene lost 4 bases and the J gene lost 1 base, with 13 bases spanning the gap. CDR3 length: 15 amino acids. Germline lookup yields CDR1 SGHRS and CDR2 YFSETQ. DNA of the CDR3: TGCGCCAGCAGCCCCCTGGGGCAGGGCACAGATACGCAGTATTTT. Translated: CASSPLGQGTDTQYF.

This rearrangement joins TRBV5-6 to TRBJ2-1; 14 nucleotides match TRBD2. V trimming: 3 bases; J trimming: 7 bases; junction bases outside the gene matches: 3. The CDR3 totals 15 residues. The germline CDR1 and CDR2 sequences are SGHDT and YYEEEE. CDR3 sequence (DNA): TGTGCCAGCAGCTGGGGACTAGCGGGAGTTAATGAGCAGTTCTTC. Protein product: CASSWGLAGVNEQFF.

On this clone itself: The sample carries other DNA sequences with the same CDR3. V gene TRBV9 combines with J gene TRBJ2-7; 12 bases map to TRBD2. The V gene's germline CDR1 is SGDLS and CDR2 YYNGEE. V was pared by 0 bases and J by 6 bases, with 1 base of the junction left unmatched. The CDR3 is 14 amino acids. The CDR3 loop reads CASSVGLAGAEQYF. The CDR3 region has the DNA TGTGCCAGCAGCGTAGGACTAGCGGGAGCCGAGCAGTACTTC.

The chain combines TRBV19 with TRBJ2-7, with TRBD2 matching 8 bases. Germline lookup yields CDR1 LNHDA and CDR2 SQIVND (reference sequence). The CDR3 extends over 14 amino acids. The V and J ends lost 5 bases and 1 base, in that order; junction bases with no gene match: 4. CDR3 nucleotides: TGTGCCAGTAGTCCTCAGCGGGAGTCCTACGAGCAGTACTTC. It codes for CASSPQRESYEQYF. The full variable domain, its missing parts supplied by reference TRBV19 and TRBJ2-7, is DGGITQSPKYLFRKEGQNVTLSCEQNLNHDAMYWYRQDPGQGLRLIYYSQIVNDFQKGDIAEGYSVSREKKESFPLTVTSAQKNPTAFYLCASSPQRESYEQYFGPGTRLTVT.

Comments on this clone: This CDR3 is also generated by other DNA sequences in the sample. The V call is TRBV19, the J call TRBJ1-5; D is possibly TRBD1 (5 bases). Germline V lookup: CDR1 LNHDA, CDR2 SQIVND (reference sequence). This CDR3 contains 14 residues. V lost 3 bases and J 4 bases, leaving 10 bases between the germline ends. The CDR3 region is CASSIRDGNQPQHF. In DNA form, the CDR3 reads TGTGCCAGTAGTATCAGGGACGGAAATCAGCCCCAGCATTTT.